Each of the 20 T cell receptor beta chains below was sequenced from the same sample in a study of CD8 T cells in Susac syndrome. When the RNA was reverse transcribed, random hexamers were used with an input of roughly 0.45 to 1 ug. TCRdb passed the immunoSEQ multiplex PCR reads through MiXCR, listing each CDR3 protein once. The table includes roughly 250,000 distinct CDR3 sequences, almost 97% detected once. Sequenced: CD4+ T cells from PBMCs. The source of these receptors is a human donor with Susac syndrome.

The V gene is TRBV4-1, the J gene TRBJ2-3; TRBD2 is a possible D gene (6 bases). Germline V CDR1 and CDR2: MGHRA, YSYEKL. V was shortened by 0 bases and J by 6 bases, with 13 bases between the two germline ends. This CDR3 spans 15 amino acids. In nucleotides, the CDR3 is TGCGCCAGCAGCCAAGATGCGCGGGATTGGGATACGCAGTATTTT. Translation: CASSQDARDWDTQYF.

CDR3 sequence: CASSLAGQAFF. For the CDR3, the DNA is TGTGCCAGCAGCTTGGCAGGGCAGGCTTTCTTT. V usage is TRBV25-1 and J usage is TRBJ1-1; TRBD1 might be the D (5 bases). CDR3 length equals 11 residues. V lost 6 bases, J lost 11 bases, and 13 bases lay in between. The germline V gene has CDR1 MGHDK and CDR2 SYGVNS.

The chain carries TRBV5-1 and TRBJ1-1; no definite D call. V lost 5 bases to trimming and J lost 1 base, with 12 bases between them. Germline assignment: CDR1 SGHRS and CDR2 YFSETQ. The length of the CDR3 is 14 residues. CDR3 DNA: TGCGCCAGCAGGGAGGGTTTGTCGAACACTGAAGCTTTCTTT. Its translation is CASREGLSNTEAFF.

The J gene is TRBJ1-3, the V gene TRBV3-1, with 7 bases aligning to TRBD1. The CDR3 has 13 amino acids. The V gene's germline CDR1 is LGHDT and CDR2 YNNKEL (reference sequence). V was pared by 2 bases and J by 11 bases, with 6 bases of the junction left unmatched. The CDR3 DNA reads TGTGCCAGCAGCCAATCACAGGGGACTCCCATATATTTT. It encodes CASSQSQGTPIYF.

V usage is TRBV30 and J usage is TRBJ1-2; D unresolved. The V gene's germline CDR1 is GTSNPN and CDR2 SVGIG (reference sequence). The V gene lost 4 bases and the J gene lost 3 bases, with 12 bases spanning the gap. The CDR3 has 13 amino acids. As DNA, the CDR3 is TGTGCCTGGACAGGCGGGCTCGACTATGGCTACACCTTC. Its translation: CAWTGGLDYGYTF.

This rearrangement joins TRBV3-1 to TRBJ1-3; no clear D. Germline V CDR1 and CDR2: LGHDT, YNNKEL (reference sequence). This CDR3 comprises 14 residues. Trimming pared 3 bases from V and 0 bases from J, leaving 6 bases between. The CDR3 bases are TGTGCCAGCAGCCATGGGGACTCTGGAAACACCATATATTTT. Translated, it gives CASSHGDSGNTIYF.

This chain connects TRBV5-1 to TRBJ2-5; D unresolved. Per the germline V gene, CDR1 is SGHRS and CDR2 is YFSETQ. Trimming pared 3 bases from V and 5 bases from J, leaving 14 bases between. This CDR3 is 14 amino acids long. This CDR3 reads CASSSPSTEETQYF. In DNA form, the CDR3 reads TGCGCCAGCAGCTCCCCTTCGACGGAGGAGACCCAGTACTTC.

This chain links TRBV30 with TRBJ2-2, with 13 bases fitting TRBD2. Germline values: CDR1 GTSNPN, CDR2 SVGIG (reference sequence). This CDR3 has 16 amino acids. With 5 bases clipped from V and 4 bases from J, the junction kept 7 bases outside the gene matches. CDR3 sequence reads: CAWAGLAGSSTGELFF. The CDR3 bases are TGTGCCTGGGCGGGACTAGCGGGGTCCAGCACCGGGGAGCTGTTTTTT. The full variable domain, rest sourced from reference TRBV30 and TRBJ2-2, is SQTIHQWPATLVQPVGSPLSLECTVEGTSNPNLYWYRQAAGRGLQLLFYSVGIGQISSEVPQNLSASRPQDRQFILSSKKLLLSDSGFYLCAWAGLAGSSTGELFFGEGSRLTVL.

V is TRBV29-1 and J is TRBJ1-4; D unclear. The CDR3 covers 13 residues. With 7 bases removed from V and 0 bases from J, the gap between germline ends came to 9 bases. Germline values: CDR1 SQVTM, CDR2 ANQGSEA. This CDR3 reads CSAAVATNEKLFF. The CDR3 DNA is TGCAGCGCAGCTGTAGCAACTAATGAAAAACTGTTTTTT.

The CDR3 DNA sequence: TGTGCCAGCAGCCCCCGGGCCCCAAGAGAGACCCAGTACTTC. Translated: CASSPRAPRETQYF. J is TRBJ2-5 and V is TRBV11-2; D ambiguous. The CDR3 extends over 14 amino acids. CDR1 and CDR2 from the germline V gene are SGHAT and FQNNGV. V dropped 5 bases and J dropped 4 bases, with 14 bases sitting between them.

This chain connects TRBV18 to TRBJ1-1; D unclear. The germline V and J ends were trimmed by 4 bases and 8 bases, with 11 bases remaining between them. Germline values: CDR1 KGHSH, CDR2 LQKENI. The CDR3 has 12 residues. The CDR3 loop is CASSQTREEAFF. CDR3 DNA sequence: TGTGCCAGCTCACAGACAAGGGAGGAAGCTTTCTTT.

The V call is TRBV7-2, the J call TRBJ2-3, with TRBD2 matching over 10 bases. The length of the CDR3 is 16 residues. V lost 5 bases, J lost 4 bases, and 9 bases stayed unmatched. Germline V gene lookup returns CDR1 SGHTA and CDR2 FQGNSA. CDR3 residues: CASSHRLAGSADTQYF. CDR3 in DNA: TGTGCCAGCAGCCACAGACTAGCGGGCAGCGCAGATACGCAGTATTTT.

The rearrangement links TRBV5-1 to TRBJ2-2; 7 bases line up with TRBD2. The CDR3 sequence is 15 residues long. Germline lookup yields CDR1 SGHRS and CDR2 YFSETQ. V lost 5 bases to trimming and J lost 5 bases; unmatched junction nucleotides: 9. The CDR3: CASRHQRDGTGELFF. Written as DNA, the CDR3 is TGCGCCAGCAGACATCAGCGGGATGGGACCGGGGAGCTGTTTTTT.

This clonotype was observed once. The gene calls are TRBV15 and TRBJ1-5; D is uncertain. V was pared by 0 bases and J by 9 bases, with 9 bases between. The CDR3 runs to 13 residues. Germline assignment: CDR1 LNHNV and CDR2 YYDKDF (reference sequence). The chain's CDR3 is CATSRDPSRPQHF. CDR3 nucleotides: TGTGCCACCAGCAGAGACCCGAGTAGGCCCCAGCATTTT.

The gene calls are TRBV7-3 and TRBJ2-3; D is undetermined. The CDR3 is 13 amino acids. Germline CDR1 is SGHTA and CDR2 is FQGTGA. Trimming removed 5 bases from V and 4 bases from J, with 10 bases in between. The CDR3 loop reads CASSRLSADTQYF. In nucleotides, the CDR3 is TGTGCCAGCAGCCGACTGAGCGCAGATACGCAGTATTTT.

The chain is built from TRBV19 and TRBJ2-5, with D unresolved. Germline V gene data show CDR1 as LNHDA and CDR2 as SQIVND (reference sequence). V was clipped by 3 bases and J by 2 bases, with 16 bases between them. The CDR3 is 16 amino acids. The CDR3 here is CASSIRGVPTQETQYF. In nucleotides, the CDR3 is TGTGCCAGTAGTATTCGTGGGGTACCTACTCAAGAGACCCAGTACTTC.

The chain recombines TRBV28 with TRBJ2-7; D is ambiguous. CDR3 length: 13 amino acids. Trimming removed 5 bases at V and 3 bases at J, with 11 bases between. The germline V gene encodes CDR1 MDHEN and CDR2 SYDVKM. The CDR3 nucleotides read TGTGCCAGCAGTGCCCCTCGTTACTACGAGCAGTACTTC. The encoded protein is CASSAPRYYEQYF.

The rearrangement links TRBV14 to TRBJ2-7, with TRBD1 identical over 8 bases. V was clipped by 3 bases and J by 2 bases; unmatched bases: 6. In germline, CDR1 is SGHDN, CDR2 FVKESK. The CDR3 is made up of 15 amino acids. The CDR3 DNA is TGTGCCAGCAGCCAGTTGACAGGGGTTCCCTACGAGCAGTACTTC. Its protein product is CASSQLTGVPYEQYF.

V usage is TRBV30 and J usage is TRBJ1-2; D perhaps matches TRBD1 (6 bases). Germline-derived CDR1 and CDR2 are GTSNPN and SVGIG (reference sequence). The CDR3 is made up of 13 amino acids. Deletions cut 5 bases from V and 4 bases from J, with 14 bases between. CDR3 region: CAWAGTFFYGYTF. DNA for the CDR3: TGTGCCTGGGCCGGGACATTCTTCTATGGCTACACCTTC.

This chain uses TRBV12-3 or TRBV12-4 with TRBJ1-3; D is uncertain. V was cut by 3 bases and J by 1 base, with 4 bases left in between. The CDR3 loop spans 13 amino acids. The CDR3 reads CASSFASGNTIYF. The CDR3 DNA sequence: TGTGCCAGCAGTTTTGCATCTGGAAACACCATATATTTT.